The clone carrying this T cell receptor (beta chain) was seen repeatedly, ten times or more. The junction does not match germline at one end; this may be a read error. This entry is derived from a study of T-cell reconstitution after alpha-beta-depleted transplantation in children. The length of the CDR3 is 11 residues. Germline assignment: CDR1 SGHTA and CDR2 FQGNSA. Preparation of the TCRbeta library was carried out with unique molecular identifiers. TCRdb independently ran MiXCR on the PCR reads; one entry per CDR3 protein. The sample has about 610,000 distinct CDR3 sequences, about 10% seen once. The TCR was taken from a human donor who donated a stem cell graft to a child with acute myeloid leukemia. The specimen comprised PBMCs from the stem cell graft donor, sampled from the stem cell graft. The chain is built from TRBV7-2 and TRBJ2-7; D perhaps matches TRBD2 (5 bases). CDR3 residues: CASSLAREQYF. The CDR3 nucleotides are TGTGCCAGCAGCCTAGCACGGGAGCAGTACTTC.